The 14 T cell receptor beta chains below were found in one sample sequenced in a study of blood T cell repertoires in COVID-19. Sequencing was performed with immunoSEQ multiplex PCR; in TCRdb, only in-frame clones are kept and a portion is missing. The sample consists of 150,000 to 200,000 clones, around 84% of them appearing once. Sample: PBMCs or T cells enriched from blood (not recorded which). The receptors originated from a woman between 50 and 59 years old who had recovered from COVID-19.

The gene calls are TRBV18 and TRBJ2-1, with 11 positions matching TRBD2. Germline V gene sequence: CDR1 KGHSH, CDR2 LQKENI. With 3 bases clipped from V and 0 bases from J, the junction kept 4 bases outside the gene matches. CDR3 size: 17 residues. Here the CDR3 DNA reads TGTGCCAGCTCACCGGGACTAGCGGCAAGCTCCTACAATGAGCAGTTCTTC. Translation: CASSPGLAASSYNEQFF.

V is TRBV7-2 and J is TRBJ2-2; a possible D gene is TRBD2 (7 bases). Between the trimmed V and J ends, which lost 0 bases and 4 bases, there was a span of 12 bases. The germline gives CDR1 SGHTA, CDR2 FQGNSA. This CDR3 has 16 amino acids. In nucleotides, the CDR3 is TGTGCCAGCAGCTTAGCATCGGGGGGCCTCACCGGGGAGCTGTTTTTT. This codes for CASSLASGGLTGELFF.

The chain employs TRBV11-2 and TRBJ2-3; 9 bases match TRBD2. This CDR3 has 16 amino acids. The J segment lost 4 bases and the V segment lost 0 bases, leaving 5 bases of the junction unmatched. In germline, CDR1 is SGHAT, CDR2 FQNNGV. The CDR3 sequence: CASSLDRAGGSDTQYF. In DNA, the CDR3 is TGTGCCAGCAGCTTAGATCGGGCGGGGGGGTCAGATACGCAGTATTTT.

The V gene is TRBV2, the J gene TRBJ2-1, with TRBD2 identical over 8 bases. CDR1 SNHLY and CDR2 FYNNEI come from the germline V gene. The CDR3 runs 14 residues. The J segment lost 9 bases and the V segment lost 6 bases, leaving 10 bases of the junction unmatched. The CDR3 is CASRPREGRFEQFF. The CDR3 bases are TGTGCCAGCAGGCCCCGGGAGGGCCGATTTGAGCAGTTCTTC. Complete variable domain (other parts from reference TRBV2 and TRBJ2-1): EPEVTQTPSHQVTQMGQEVILRCVPISNHLYFYWYRQILGQKVEFLVSFYNNEISEKSEIFDDQFSVERPDGSNFTLKIRSTKLEDSAMYFCASRPREGRFEQFFGPGTRLTVL.

J is TRBJ2-2 and V is TRBV5-6, with TRBD1 as a possible D gene (6 bases). CDR1 and CDR2 from the germline V gene are SGHDT and YYEEEE. V was cut by 0 bases and J by 4 bases, with 13 bases left in between. CDR3 length: 16 residues. The CDR3: CASSLVNRVGTGELFF. The DNA of the CDR3 is TGTGCCAGCAGCTTGGTTAACAGGGTCGGCACCGGGGAGCTGTTTTTT.

The chain joins TRBV2 to TRBJ2-3; 11 nucleotides align to TRBD2. The CDR3 spans 15 residues. The V gene's germline CDR1 is SNHLY and CDR2 FYNNEI. The V segment lost 6 bases and the J segment 4 bases; nucleotides outside the gene matches: 6. This CDR3 reads CASRAGTSGSDTQYF. The CDR3 DNA follows: TGTGCCAGCAGGGCAGGGACTAGCGGTTCAGATACGCAGTATTTT.

This chain uses TRBV7-9 with TRBJ1-1, with TRBD1 as a possible D gene (6 bases). The V end was cut by 5 bases, the J end by 2 bases, with 15 bases between. Germline assignment: CDR1 SEHNR and CDR2 FQNEAQ (reference sequence). The CDR3 is 15 residues long. CDR3 nucleotides: TGTGCCAGCAGCCCCGGGACATTTGGTAACACTGAAGCTTTCTTT. It specifies CASSPGTFGNTEAFF.

The chain uses TRBV9 and TRBJ1-3; D not certain. CDR3 size: 15 residues. The V gene lost 0 bases and the J gene lost 1 base, with 8 bases spanning the gap. CDR1 and CDR2 from the germline V gene are SGDLS and YYNGEE. This CDR3 is CASSVVGDSGNTIYF. CDR3 nucleotides: TGTGCCAGCAGCGTAGTCGGGGATTCTGGAAACACCATATATTTT.

This clone was observed many times. This chain links TRBV10-3 with TRBJ2-3; 12 bases are shared with TRBD2. CDR1 is ENHRY and CDR2 is SYGVKD in the germline V gene. This CDR3 comprises 14 residues. After removal of 6 bases from V and 6 bases from J, the junction contained 4 bases not matched to a gene. CDR3 protein: CAIRRTSGADTQYF. In DNA, the CDR3 is TGTGCCATCAGGCGGACTAGCGGGGCCGATACGCAGTATTTT.

This chain connects TRBV24-1 to TRBJ1-2; 7 bases map to TRBD1. The CDR3 loop spans 14 amino acids. Germline V lookup: CDR1 KGHDR, CDR2 SFDVKD. Trimming removed 5 bases from V and 6 bases from J; junction bases left unmatched: 8. Written as DNA, the CDR3 is TGTGCCACCAGTGCCGGAGACAGGGTAGATGGCTACACCTTC. Protein product: CATSAGDRVDGYTF.

This chain connects TRBV5-1 to TRBJ2-7; 10 bases match TRBD1. This CDR3 comprises 15 residues. V lost 0 bases to trimming and J lost 3 bases; unmatched junction nucleotides: 3. Germline assignment: CDR1 SGHRS and CDR2 YFSETQ. CDR3: CASSLEGQGSYEQYF. CDR3 in DNA: TGCGCCAGCAGCTTGGAGGGACAGGGGAGCTACGAGCAGTACTTC.

This clone was seen more than once but under ten times. The CDR3 nucleotides are TGTGCCAGCAGTTTCACAGATGCCTACGAGCAGTACTTC. Translation gives CASSFTDAYEQYF. This rearrangement joins TRBV28 to TRBJ2-7; D not resolved. Trimming pared 3 bases from V and 2 bases from J, leaving 8 bases between. CDR1 and CDR2 from the germline V gene are MDHEN and SYDVKM. The CDR3 sequence is 13 residues long.

V is TRBV18 and J is TRBJ2-3; maybe TRBD1 (6 bases). Germline values: CDR1 KGHSH, CDR2 LQKENI. CDR3 length: 15 residues. V lost 3 bases, J lost 2 bases, and 12 bases lay in between. DNA of the CDR3: TGTGCCAGCTCACCGGGACAACTAACCACAGATACGCAGTATTTT. This translates into CASSPGQLTTDTQYF.

The CDR3 DNA reads TGTGCCAGCAGGCGGACAACCTATGGCTACACCTTC. Translated: CASRRTTYGYTF. This chain connects TRBV12-3 or TRBV12-4 to TRBJ1-2, with D perhaps matching TRBD1 (5 bases). V lost 6 bases to trimming and J lost 4 bases, with 9 bases between them. This CDR3 is built from 12 residues.